Each of the 29 T cell receptor beta chains below was sequenced from the same sample in a study of tumor and adjacent non-tumor tissue in lung cancer. A modified ARM-PCR protocol with three rounds of nested PCR amplified TCRbeta. TCRdb passed the multiplex PCR reads through MiXCR, listing each CDR3 protein once. The data contain 200,000 or so distinct CDR3 sequences, 60% to 85% of them singletons. The template was RNA from unsorted bulk tissue. The specimen sequenced was lung tumor tissue. The receptor set was obtained from a man aged 60 to 69 with non-small cell lung cancer.

The J gene is TRBJ2-5, the V gene TRBV28; possibly TRBD1 for D (5 bases). CDR3 size: 15 residues. V lost 2 bases to trimming and J lost 5 bases, with 15 bases between them. The germline V gene encodes CDR1 MDHEN and CDR2 SYDVKM. In nucleotides, the CDR3 is TGTGCCAGCAGTTTAGGGTCCCAGGGTCCGGAGACCCAGTACTTC. It is translated as CASSLGSQGPETQYF.

Notes on this clonotype: A read error may be the cause here, since a much bigger clone is one base away. The chain joins TRBV20-1 to TRBJ1-1; D is ambiguous. Germline values: CDR1 DFQATT, CDR2 SNEGSKA (reference sequence). The length of the CDR3 is 12 residues. The CDR3: CSARRDGHEVFF. For the CDR3, the DNA is TGCAGTGCTAGACGCGACGGTCATGAAGTTTTCTTT.

V gene TRBV20-1 combines with J gene TRBJ2-5; the D is unclear. The CDR3 totals 13 residues. V lost 3 bases to trimming and J lost 7 bases, with 15 bases between them. Germline CDR1 reads DFQATT; CDR2 reads SNEGSKA (reference sequence). The CDR3 sequence: CSASAGSVRTQYF. The CDR3 DNA follows: TGCAGTGCTAGCGCCGGATCAGTGAGGACCCAGTACTTC.

As concerns this clonotype: A single base separates this from a much larger clone, so it may be a read error. This sequence joins TRBV6-5 and TRBJ2-6; no reliable D call. CDR1 is MNHEY, CDR2 SVGAGI, per germline. Trimming took off 8 bases at V and 0 bases at J, with 8 bases between the two ends. CDR3 size: 14 residues. The CDR3 loop is CASASDSGANVLTF. The CDR3 DNA is TGTGCCAGCGCCTCGGACTCTGGGGCCAACGTCCTGACTTTC.

To note about this clonotype: The junction departs from the called germline gene at one end, perhaps through a read error. This chain joins TRBV6-1 and TRBJ1-1; D may be TRBD1 (5 bases). This CDR3 region has 14 residues. The germline CDR1 and CDR2 sequences are MNHNS and SASEGT. The CDR3 DNA is TGTGCCAGCAGTAACCGGGGCGCGGAAACTGAAACTTTCTTT. Its protein is CASSNRGAETETFF.

The chain uses TRBV20-1 and TRBJ2-5; 7 bases agree with TRBD1. Per germline, CDR1 DFQATT and CDR2 SNEGSKA (reference sequence). The CDR3 runs to 11 residues. Germline trimming cut 6 bases from V and 4 bases from J; bases unmatched to any gene: 2. The CDR3 bases are TGCAGTGCCCACAGGGGAGAGACCCAGTACTTC. Residues: CSAHRGETQYF.

The J gene is TRBJ1-6, the V gene TRBV10-3, with D possibly being TRBD1 (6 bases). Germline V gene data show CDR1 as ENHRY and CDR2 as SYGVKD. V lost 5 bases and J lost 7, with 15 bases in between. This CDR3 is 15 amino acids long. The CDR3 is CAISHRDIENSPLHF. DNA for the CDR3: TGTGCCATCAGTCACCGGGACATTGAGAATTCACCCCTCCACTTT.

CDR3 bases: TGTGCCAGCAGTCACCGGACTAGCGGGGGGCCGCAAGAGACCCAGTACTTC. Its translation: CASSHRTSGGPQETQYF. The chain links TRBV6-5 to TRBJ2-5; TRBD2 agrees at 14 bases. The V gene's germline CDR1 is MNHEY and CDR2 SVGAGI. This CDR3 is 17 amino acids long. Trimming cost V 5 bases and J 2 bases; bases outside gene matches: 7.

A word on this clonotype: Sequence at one end of the junction differs from germline and may be a read error. This chain uses TRBV6-2 or TRBV6-3 with TRBJ1-5; D call uncertain. Per the germline V gene, CDR1 is MNHEY and CDR2 is SVGEGT. This CDR3 is built from 12 residues. The CDR3 nucleotides are TGTGCCAGCAGTTACTTTGATCAGCCCCAGCAATTT. It encodes CASSYFDQPQQF.

This chain connects TRBV6-1 to TRBJ1-6, with 7 bases aligning to TRBD1. Unmatched junction bases numbered 6, after V lost 8 bases and J lost 8 bases. The CDR3 totals 13 residues. Germline CDR1 MNHNS, CDR2 SASEGT. The DNA for the CDR3 is TGTGCCAGCGGGACAGAATATTATTCACCCCTCCACTTT. Amino acids: CASGTEYYSPLHF.

To note about this clonotype: One end of the junction is discordant with germline, which a read error may explain. The chain has TRBV20-1 and TRBJ1-6, with TRBD1 as a possible D gene (5 bases). This CDR3 has 13 residues. Germline V CDR1 and CDR2: DFQATT, SNEGSKA (reference sequence). CDR3 nucleotides: TGCAGTGCCTCCTTGACTGGGGCTTCACCCCTCTACTTT. Translated: CSASLTGASPLYF.

The chain employs TRBV12-3 or TRBV12-4 and TRBJ1-6; D gene ambiguous. This CDR3 spans 12 amino acids. V lost 6 bases to trimming and J lost 9 bases, with 9 bases between them. The CDR3 DNA is TGTGCCAGCAGCTCTAGGCTTTCACCCCTCCACTTT. Its translation is CASSSRLSPLHF.

To note about this clonotype: One end of the junction does not line up with germline, which may come from a read error. V is TRBV6-6 and J is TRBJ1-5, with D maybe TRBD1 (6 bases). The CDR3 has 15 residues. CDR1 and CDR2 (germline): MNHNY, SVGAGI (reference sequence). CDR3: CAISRPGGWEQPQHF. The CDR3 coding sequence is TGTGCCATCAGTCGACCTGGGGGCTGGGAACAGCCCCAGCATTTT.

The chain carries TRBV24-1 and TRBJ2-7, with D perhaps TRBD1 or TRBD2 (5 bases each). This CDR3 comprises 13 residues. CDR1 is KGHDR, CDR2 SFDVKD, per germline. The V and J ends lost 0 bases and 6 bases respectively, with 8 bases between them. Here the CDR3 reads CATSDLEGIEQYF. Written as DNA, the CDR3 is TGTGCCACCAGTGATTTGGAGGGGATCGAGCAGTACTTC.

To note about this clonotype: As the CDR3 is not closed by the conserved phenylalanine or tryptophan, this likely results from a read error. No DNA is shown, since the ends of the CDR3 on it are uncertain; the CDR3 is the one TCRdb lists. The chain employs TRBV6-1 and TRBJ1-2. In germline, CDR1 is MNHNS, CDR2 SASEGT. The CDR3 extends over 17 residues, inclusive of both ends. CDR3 amino acids: CASSEYFGLVATYGHTL.

V gene TRBV12-5 combines with J gene TRBJ1-5; the D is unclear. The CDR3 contains 17 residues. V gave up 0 bases and J gave up 3 bases, with 15 bases separating them. Per germline, CDR1 LGHNT and CDR2 FRNRAP. The CDR3 region is CASGLVEPGRVNQPQHF. DNA for the CDR3: TGTGCTAGTGGTTTGGTGGAGCCCGGTCGGGTCAATCAGCCCCAGCATTTT.

Points on this clonotype: One end of the junction varies from germline; a read error may be responsible. The V call is TRBV14, the J call TRBJ2-4; the D gene is possibly TRBD1 (5 bases). The CDR3 spans 18 residues. CDR1 is SGHDN and CDR2 is FVKESK in the germline V gene. CDR3 nucleotide sequence: TGTGCCCGCAGCCACGGACATACCAAGGCTTTAGCCAAATACATTCAGTACTTC. It codes for CARSHGHTKALAKYIQYF.

As concerns this clonotype: With a much larger clone just one base away, this may be a read error. The chain has TRBV30 and TRBJ1-2; D possibly corresponds to TRBD1 (5 bases). Germline V lookup: CDR1 GTSNPN, CDR2 SVGIG (reference sequence). The CDR3 totals 13 residues. CDR3: CAWSPRGAYAYTF. The DNA of the CDR3 is TGTGCCTGGAGTCCGAGGGGAGCCTATGCCTACACCTTC.

The table lists this clonotype with a count of one. This chain links TRBV20-1 with TRBJ2-7; D gene ambiguous. Germline V gene lookup returns CDR1 DFQATT and CDR2 SNEGSKA (reference sequence). The CDR3 length is 14 residues. Trimming removed 4 bases at V and 1 base at J, with 14 bases between. The CDR3 here is CSATVTSRSYEQYF. For the CDR3, the DNA is TGCAGTGCTACGGTCACCAGCAGATCCTACGAGCAGTACTTC.

This clonotype was recorded only once. This chain links TRBV4-2 with TRBJ2-1; 7 bases align to TRBD2. The V and J ends lost 0 bases and 15 bases, in that order; junction bases with no gene match: 17. CDR1 is LGHNA, CDR2 YNFKEQ, per germline. The CDR3 is 16 residues long. CDR3 in amino acids: CASSQDRGDSYNELFF. The CDR3 nucleotides read TGTGCCAGCAGCCAAGATCGGGGGGACTCCTACAATGAACTGTTCTTC.

In regard to this clonotype: A much more abundant neighbour one base away suggests this may be a read error. The chain recombines TRBV4-2 with TRBJ2-1; D is undetermined. The CDR3 is made up of 13 amino acids. Trimming pared 6 bases from V and 4 bases from J, leaving 10 bases between. CDR1 LGHNA and CDR2 YNFKEQ come from the germline V gene. As DNA, the CDR3 is TGTGCCAGCAGTTACGAAGGGTACAATGAGCAGTTCTTC. This encodes CASSYEGYNEQFF.

This clonotype was recorded once. The junction departs from germline at one end; a sequencing error may be responsible. The V gene is TRBV11-1, the J gene TRBJ2-5; D not resolved. CDR3 length: 14 residues. In germline, CDR1 is SGHAT, CDR2 FQDESV (reference sequence). The CDR3 DNA is TGTGCTAGCAGCTTTACACCGGTTAGAGAGACCCAGTACTTC. Protein: CASSFTPVRETQYF.

Remarks on this clonotype: At one boundary the junction diverges from the germline segment, which might be a read error. The chain couples TRBV6-1 to TRBJ2-3; TRBD2 matches at 8 bases. The CDR3 has 17 amino acids. Germline CDR1 and CDR2: MNHNS and SASEGT. In nucleotides, the CDR3 is TGTGCTAGCAGTGCGGGAGGTTTAGCGTACTCATCAGATACGCAGTATTTT. Protein product: CASSAGGLAYSSDTQYF.

The chain recombines TRBV5-1 with TRBJ1-1, with 9 nucleotides matching TRBD1. Germline CDR1 SGHRS, CDR2 YFSETQ. The CDR3 totals 14 residues. V dropped 5 bases and J dropped 7; count of bases not matched to a gene: 9. The CDR3 region has the DNA TGCGCCAGCAGGACCGGGACAGGGCCTAGTGAAGCTTTCTTT. This codes for CASRTGTGPSEAFF.

To note about this clonotype: The junction departs from the called germline gene at one end, perhaps through a read error. The rearrangement links TRBV5-4 to TRBJ2-5; D possibly corresponds to TRBD2 (7 bases). The CDR3 is 15 residues long. Germline loops: CDR1 SGHNT, CDR2 YYREEE (reference sequence). The CDR3: CVSSLGAGVRETQYF. The DNA of the CDR3 is TGTGTCAGCAGCTTGGGGGCGGGAGTTCGTGAGACCCAGTACTTC.

A note on this clonotype: The missing conserved phenylalanine or tryptophan at the end of this CDR3 makes a read error likely. This chain links TRBV20-1 with TRBJ2-7, with TRBD1 as a possible D gene (6 bases). The CDR3 covers 13 residues. The germline V gene encodes CDR1 DFQATT and CDR2 SNEGSKA (reference sequence). Trimming cost V 1 base and J 5 bases, with 12 bases left between them. CDR3 in amino acids: CSARVSNRDEQYS. The CDR3 nucleotides are TGCAGTGCTAGAGTGTCTAACAGGGACGAGCAGTACTCC.

This clonotype was found many times. The chain recombines TRBV6-2 or TRBV6-3 with TRBJ1-2; the D is unclear. V was cut by 5 bases and J by 0 bases, with 10 bases left in between. Germline V gives CDR1 MNHEY, CDR2 SVGEGT. This CDR3 spans 14 amino acids. CDR3 DNA: TGTGCCAGCAGTACGGGATACACTAACTATGGCTACACCTTC. As protein: CASSTGYTNYGYTF.

In this sample, this clonotype turned up a few times. V gene TRBV5-4 combines with J gene TRBJ2-3, with D possibly matching TRBD2 (6 bases). Germline-derived CDR1 and CDR2 are SGHNT and YYREEE (reference sequence). V lost 4 bases and J lost 4, with 19 bases in between. The CDR3 is made up of 16 amino acids. CDR3 coding DNA: TGTGCCAGCAGCCCAAAGCCGACTAGACCCCCAGATACGCAGTATTTT. Translation: CASSPKPTRPPDTQYF.

The J gene is TRBJ2-3, the V gene TRBV20-1; the D gene is possibly TRBD2 (6 bases). The CDR3 is 12 residues long. CDR1 DFQATT and CDR2 SNEGSKA come from the germline V gene (reference sequence). V was pared by 6 bases and J by 6 bases, with 13 bases between. This CDR3 reads CSAWDSPDTQYF. The DNA of the CDR3 is TGCAGTGCGTGGGACTCTCCGGATACGCAGTATTTT.